This T cell receptor beta chain came from a study of cytomegalovirus exposure and HLA in healthy donors (dated by TCRdb to 2015 to 2018). For the wider study: An earlier analysis of some 550 of the donors reported 250 to 300 Gb of sequence data and around 120 million unique TCR beta sequences from 150 million to 200 million T cells. An early release that covered fewer than 750 HLA-typed donors contained about 290 gigabases of sequencing data and some 87 million unique TCR sequences. Of the roughly 400 genotyped donors, more than 75% were placed in the genetic ancestry cluster associated with self-reported Caucasian donors. The study aimed to test whether cataloging public T cell receptors could reveal signatures of past pathogen exposure. The T cell repertoires of under 700 subjects were profiled by immunosequencing and related to cytomegalovirus serostatus. A separate validation cohort of some 130 different subjects was used in addition to the roughly 620-subject first cohort. High-throughput TCR immunosequencing, statistical association of individual TCRs with disease status, and machine learning were combined to predict cytomegalovirus infection status. A later analysis re-examined previously published TCR beta repertoires from 610 or so donors and added high-resolution HLA genotyping to investigate patterns of TCR occurrence. The later analysis used no new phenotypic data to find candidate immune exposures, relying instead on TCR beta sequences and their occurrence across donors. To decide whether each TCR beta V gene segment behaved as functional or pseudogenic, an earlier analysis of some 580 of the donors relied on high-throughput TCR beta sequencing. Donor age, sex, ethnicity and CMV serostatus were compiled together with the repertoire data. A later genetic analysis used genome-wide SNP genotypes for about three fifths of the roughly 700 donors, treating that subset as a discovery cohort. Every discovery cohort repertoire had been produced on one sequencing platform. HLA typing covered class I and class II loci at four-digit resolution. The number of typed donors differed by locus: about 629-640 for A, B, C, DRB1 and DQB1; roughly 510 for DQA1; over 600 for DPA1; and roughly 490 for DPB1. Roughly five DR-DQ haplotypes were handled as single units for association and clustering because linkage in the cohort was strong. Among 398 genotyped donors of the cohort, an average of about 240,000 unique TCR beta nucleotide sequences were sequenced per donor, roughly 18% of them non-productive. Overall results and qualifications from the work: Fewer than 20 rarely observed V segments, including chromosome 9 orphons, were excluded from the earlier analysis of approximately 600 of the donors because counts were too low. Sequencing depth was assumed to be roughly uniform across donors in the presence/absence analyses, though that assumption may not hold. Cytomegalovirus status was reported to be diagnosed by the classifier with high specificity and sensitivity in both the original and validation cohorts. The study gave a list of about 150 TCR beta chains associated with cytomegalovirus. Immune exposure information for the cohort was limited to CMV serostatus. Correlated functional status among segregating V segments might reflect linkage disequilibrium, but an unknown experimental factor could not be ruled out. An earlier analysis of 587 of the donors showed that most TCR beta V segments appeared in productive rearrangements either about 87% or about 30% of the time, which broadly matched IMGT annotations. A cluster of highly shared sequence variants was judged likely to be a technical artifact of the sequencing pipeline. V-gene and J-gene trimming of TCR beta chains was associated with a missense DCLRE1C variant in a later genetic analysis, and the association was replicated in an independent cohort. A further reported finding was that TCR beta sequences accurately predicted the HLA-A and HLA-B alleles for most subjects in the first cohort. Because HLA typing was unavailable for some donors at each locus, only the typed subset was used in association tests. In a later analysis, most CMV-associated TCR beta chains were found to appear HLA-restricted, with HLA associations seemingly driven largely by CMV exposure. In vitro tests confirmed that a few of the cytomegalovirus-associated TCR beta chains recognize cytomegalovirus antigens. Strong co-occurrence of HLA alleles, especially DR and DQ, made assigning TCR associations to individual alleles difficult. It was suggested by the authors that the approach could potentially be generalized to other disease states and immunological phenotypes. Compared with equally common non-associated chains, HLA-associated TCR beta chains in a later analysis were more clonally expanded and had lower generation probabilities. At a false discovery rate of 0.05, a later analysis linked 15,000 to 20,000 TCR beta sequences to specific HLA alleles. Most TCR sequences were observed very rarely across donors, whereas some public TCRs were present in many individuals. The 87-base-pair reads could not distinguish some IMGT-functional V segments, including TRBV6-2 and TRBV6-3, so those segments were excluded. Only TCR beta chains were sequenced in this cohort, and the absence of alpha or paired-chain data limited detectable features. In a later genetic analysis, fewer N-insertions in productive TCRs were reported among donors in an Asian-associated ancestry cluster than the roughly 640-donor mean. According to a later analysis, parvovirus B19, influenza, CMV and Epstein-Barr virus appeared linked to several top co-occurrence clusters. According to a later analysis, TCR association rates differed among HLA loci, with DRB1 alleles showing the most associated TCRs and HLA-C alleles showing the fewest.

CDR1 and CDR2 were assigned from the germline V gene as SGHTA and FQGNSA. The CDR3 measures 15 amino acids from cysteine to phenylalanine. The DNA shown is the 45-base CDR3, in frame from base 1. For this chain, trimming is 2 bases at the V end and 5 bases at the J end, and the number of junction bases without a gene match is 9. This clone appeared once. No antigen is known for it. No much larger clonotype is one base removed from it; base qualities were not supplied. The cohort was made up of approximately 670 healthy bone marrow donors. At the time of sampling, every cohort member was nominally healthy, though immune exposures that went unrecorded were likely present. The donor tested CMV seronegative, placing the donor among the 350 or so seronegative members of the cohort. Each donor provided a peripheral blood sample, and peripheral blood mononuclear cells were used for TCR beta sequencing. Genomic DNA extraction from the blood cell samples was performed with the Qiagen DNeasy Blood Extraction Kit.

The library was built by means of the immunoSEQ multiplex PCR assay. For the multiplex PCR, a mixture combining 60 forward primers for TCR Vbeta segments and 13 reverse primers for TCR Jbeta segments was used. The CDR3 region of rearranged TCR beta genes was amplified from genomic DNA with a multiplex PCR assay. Amplified TCR beta libraries were sequenced as 87-base-pair reads on the Illumina HiSeq System. From the authors' description of their analysis: Across the 600 to 700 repertoires, a later analysis counted 80 million or so unique TCR beta chains, roughly 11 million of which were shared by at least two donors. Raw reads were error-corrected and collapsed into unique sequences by a nearest-neighbor algorithm in which closely related sequences were merged to remove PCR and sequencing errors. V, D and J gene segments were assigned by aligning CDR3 sequences to IMGT reference sequences. For a sequence to be retained, at least a six-nucleotide match to both a V gene segment and a J gene segment was required. Rearrangements were classified as productive when the CDR3 lacked stop codons and remained in frame with V and J, and all other rearrangements were classified as non-productive. CDR3 was defined by IMGT convention, running from the second conserved V-encoded cysteine to the conserved J-encoded phenylalanine. In an earlier analysis of around 570 of the donors, sequences lacking an unambiguous match to a single V gene segment were excluded. An earlier analysis of approximately 590 of the donors called V segments functional above 56.7% productive rearrangements and segregating when the between-donor standard deviation exceeded 5%. A statistical classification framework was built for diagnosing cytomegalovirus status from the catalog of TCR beta chain sequences. In a later analysis, V and J genes were assigned by comparing TCR nucleotide sequences against IMGT/GENE-DB human TR gene sequences. In a later analysis, CDR3 sequences and most-parsimonious VDJ recombination scenarios were assigned using the TCRdist pipeline. In a later analysis, each TCR beta chain was defined by its CDR3 amino acid sequence together with its V-gene family, and reads lacking a unique V-gene family were excluded. To address suspected cross-contamination and a sequencing artifact, a later analysis removed 450 to 700 highly shared, low-generation-probability nucleotide sequences. For each public chain, a later analysis derived a clonal expansion index from normalized ranks of inferred template counts within each repertoire. In a later analysis, generation probabilities were computed using a VDJ recombination model fitted to out-of-frame rearrangements, and the results were checked against IGoR. In a later analysis, hypergeometric tests were used to score TCR-TCR, TCR-HLA and TCR-CMV co-occurrence, with a repertoire-size bias correction applied to TCR pairs. To estimate false discovery rates, a later analysis permuted the HLA or CMV assignments 20 times. A later analysis grouped co-occurring TCRs with DBSCAN, adding TCRdist sequence similarity when clustering within HLA-allele-positive subsets. For co-occurrence clustering, repertoires with fewer than 30,000 or more than 120,000 public chains were excluded, along with roughly 5 repertoires with anomalous nucleotide sharing. In its TCRdb copy, this immuneACCESS table keeps in-frame sequences only and misses some clones. Where compared with another copy, unresolved V genes explain less than half of these, and the others have no known cause. That table gives V, J and clone size, and the DNA gave D and trimming. The sample records under 150,000 clones, nearly 85% of which are singletons. The ten most abundant clones make up approximately 3.6% of the sample.

Recombination linked TRBV7-2 to TRBJ2-7, with 7 bases matching TRBD2. Material for sequencing was PBMCs. This TCR came from a male donor in good health and CMV-seronegative. This receptor carries the CDR3 CASSLNGRTAHEQYF. The nucleotides read TGTGCCAGCAGCTTAAACGGGAGGACCGCCCACGAGCAGTACTTC.